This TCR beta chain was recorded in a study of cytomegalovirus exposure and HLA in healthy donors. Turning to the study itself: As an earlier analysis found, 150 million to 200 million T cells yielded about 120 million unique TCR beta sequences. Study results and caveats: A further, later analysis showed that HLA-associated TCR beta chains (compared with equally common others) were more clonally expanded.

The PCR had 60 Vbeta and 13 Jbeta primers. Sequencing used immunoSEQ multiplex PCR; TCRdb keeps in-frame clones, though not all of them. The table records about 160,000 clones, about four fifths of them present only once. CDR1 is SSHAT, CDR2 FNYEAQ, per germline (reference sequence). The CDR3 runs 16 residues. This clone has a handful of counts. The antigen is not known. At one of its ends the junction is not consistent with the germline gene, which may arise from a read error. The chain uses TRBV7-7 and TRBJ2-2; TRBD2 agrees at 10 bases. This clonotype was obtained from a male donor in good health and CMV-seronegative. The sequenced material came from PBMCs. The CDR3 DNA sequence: TGTGCTAGCAGCTTTGTAGCGGGAGGGAACACCGGGGAGCTGTTTTTT. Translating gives CASSFVAGGNTGELFF.